This entry lists 18 T cell receptor beta chains sequenced from one sample in a study of blood T cell repertoires in COVID-19. The repertoire was sequenced with immunoSEQ multiplex PCR; TCRdb's copy has only in-frame clones and lacks some. The sample lists about 380,000 clones, 85% to 90% occurring once. Input material: PBMCs or T cells enriched from blood (not recorded which). Source of these receptors: a woman between 18 and 30 years old who had recovered from COVID-19.

The genes are TRBV5-5 and TRBJ1-6; maybe TRBD1 (5 bases). V dropped 3 bases and J dropped 11 bases, with 12 bases sitting between them. Germline V gene sequence: CDR1 SGHKS, CDR2 YYEKEE (reference sequence). There are 13 residues in the CDR3. CDR3 DNA: TGTGCCAGCAGCTCCGAGGCGGGGGCACCCCTCCACTTT. This sequence encodes CASSSEAGAPLHF.

This chain uses TRBV24-1 with TRBJ2-2, with 9 bases matching TRBD1. Trimming cost V 4 bases and J 4 bases; bases outside gene matches: 3. From germline, CDR1 is KGHDR and CDR2 SFDVKD. This CDR3 region has 15 residues. The CDR3 DNA is TGTGCCACCAGTGAGGACAGGGGTTCCACCGGGGAGCTGTTTTTT. Protein sequence: CATSEDRGSTGELFF.

The V and J genes are TRBV4-1 and TRBJ1-6; possible D gene TRBD1, 5 bases. Trimming shortened V by 0 bases and J by 10 bases, and 13 bases separated the two germline ends. This CDR3 has 15 amino acids. CDR1 and CDR2 (germline): MGHRA, YSYEKL. The CDR3, as DNA: TGCGCCAGCAGCCAAGATCCGGGGGGTAGGTCACCCCTCCACTTT. This sequence encodes CASSQDPGGRSPLHF.

This chain connects TRBV7-9 to TRBJ1-5; 10 positions agree with TRBD1. V trimming: 5 bases; J trimming: 7 bases; junction bases outside the gene matches: 11. Germline lookup yields CDR1 SEHNR and CDR2 FQNEAQ (reference sequence). This CDR3 is 16 amino acids long. The CDR3 reads CASSPTGQGDRQPQHF. Here the CDR3 DNA reads TGTGCCAGCAGCCCTACTGGACAGGGGGATCGGCAGCCCCAGCATTTT.

The rearrangement uses TRBV6-5 and TRBJ1-1, with D perhaps matching TRBD1 (5 bases). Trimming removed 11 bases at V and 1 base at J, with 14 bases between. The CDR3 has 13 amino acids. Germline CDR1 reads MNHEY; CDR2 reads SVGAGI. The CDR3 coding sequence is TGTGCCGGGGGGTCACAGAAGAACACTGAAGCTTTCTTT. Its protein is CAGGSQKNTEAFF.

The genes are TRBV6-2 or TRBV6-3 and TRBJ1-5; the D gene is possibly TRBD1 (5 bases). V was shortened by 2 bases and J by 7 bases, with 12 bases between the two germline ends. Per germline, CDR1 MNHEY and CDR2 SVGEGT. This CDR3 has 14 residues. The CDR3: CASSYGGARQPQHF. As DNA, the CDR3 is TGTGCCAGCAGTTACGGCGGGGCTCGGCAGCCCCAGCATTTT.

With regard to this clone: The sample holds other DNA sequences that translate to the same CDR3. The chain recombines TRBV4-1 with TRBJ1-5, with TRBD1 as a possible D gene (6 bases). V was pared by 3 bases and J by 7 bases, with 10 bases between. CDR1 and CDR2 from the germline V gene are MGHRA and YSYEKL. CDR3 length: 13 amino acids. The chain's CDR3 is CASSQGASQPQHF. The CDR3 nucleotides are TGCGCCAGCAGCCAGGGGGCAAGCCAGCCCCAGCATTTT.

The chain recombines TRBV7-8 with TRBJ2-3; TRBD1 is a possible D gene (5 bases). This CDR3 is built from 17 residues. Germline CDR1 and CDR2: SGHVS and FQNEAQ. V dropped 5 bases and J dropped 2 bases, with 20 bases sitting between them. The CDR3 DNA follows: TGTGCCAGCAGCCTTAGGCCTCGACAGCTTTTCACAGATACGCAGTATTTT. It translates to CASSLRPRQLFTDTQYF.

This chain joins TRBV6-5 and TRBJ2-3; 8 bases align to TRBD2. The CDR3 length is 15 residues. The trim removed 6 bases at V and 6 bases at J, leaving 11 bases unmatched. Germline values: CDR1 MNHEY, CDR2 SVGAGI. Here the CDR3 reads CASRYSGARWDTQYF. CDR3 sequence (DNA): TGTGCCAGCAGATATAGCGGGGCTAGGTGGGATACGCAGTATTTT.

The chain has TRBV7-9 and TRBJ1-6; 9 nucleotides agree with TRBD1. This CDR3 has 14 amino acids. Losses at the gene ends were 5 bases for V and 8 bases for J; bases not matched to a gene: 4. CDR1 and CDR2 from the germline V gene are SEHNR and FQNEAQ (reference sequence). The CDR3 here is CASSPRQGDSPLHF. CDR3 nucleotides: TGTGCCAGCAGCCCCCGACAGGGGGATTCACCCCTCCACTTT.

This clone was recorded only once. V usage is TRBV7-2 and J usage is TRBJ1-1, with 7 bases identical to TRBD1. Germline CDR1 is SGHTA and CDR2 is FQGNSA. V shed 5 bases, J shed 3 bases, and the junction held 9 bases outside the gene matches. The CDR3 runs to 15 residues. CDR3 DNA: TGTGCCAGCAGCCCCTCCGGGACAGCGCACACTGAAGCTTTCTTT. As protein: CASSPSGTAHTEAFF.

The table lists this clone with a few counts. The V call is TRBV4-1, the J call TRBJ1-2; TRBD1 matches at 12 bases. Germline CDR1 and CDR2: MGHRA and YSYEKL. J was trimmed by 8 bases and V by 1 base; bases with no gene match: 5. This CDR3 has 15 residues. This chain's CDR3 is CASSQVGDRGPGYTF. CDR3 in DNA: TGCGCCAGCAGCCAAGTGGGGGACAGGGGGCCGGGCTACACCTTC.

The rearrangement links TRBV9 to TRBJ2-7, with 11 positions matching TRBD1. Germline V lookup: CDR1 SGDLS, CDR2 YYNGEE. This CDR3 region has 15 residues. Trimming cost V 3 bases and J 0 bases; bases outside gene matches: 2. The CDR3 spells CASSGGQGVSYEQYF. Here the CDR3 DNA reads TGTGCCAGCAGCGGGGGACAGGGGGTCTCCTACGAGCAGTACTTC.

This chain links TRBV2 with TRBJ1-4; D may be TRBD1 (6 bases). CDR1 SNHLY and CDR2 FYNNEI come from the germline V gene. V was pared by 8 bases and J by 8 bases, with 18 bases between. The CDR3 consists of 14 residues. DNA for the CDR3: TGTGCCAGCCAAGCGACGACAGGAAACGAAAAACTGTTTTTT. Translation gives CASQATTGNEKLFF.

The chain recombines TRBV9 with TRBJ2-2; 7 nucleotides align to TRBD2. Germline V gene sequence: CDR1 SGDLS, CDR2 YYNGEE. The CDR3 totals 17 residues. V lost 4 bases to trimming and J lost 2 bases; unmatched junction nucleotides: 11. In nucleotides, the CDR3 is TGTGCCAGCAGCCCCCTCCGGGGGGATTTCAACACCGGGGAGCTGTTTTTT. Protein product: CASSPLRGDFNTGELFF.

This chain connects TRBV11-2 to TRBJ1-4, with unresolved D. Trimming stripped 5 bases from V and 4 bases from J, with 17 bases between. This CDR3 is built from 16 residues. Germline V gives CDR1 SGHAT, CDR2 FQNNGV. The CDR3 region is CASSRPGRAGNEKLFF. In DNA form, the CDR3 reads TGTGCCAGCAGCAGGCCGGGGAGGGCGGGTAATGAAAAACTGTTTTTT.

V usage is TRBV23-1 and J usage is TRBJ2-1; 7 bases agree with TRBD2. TRBV23-1 is classed as an ORF, of uncertain function. V lost 0 bases, J lost 4 bases, and 3 bases stayed unmatched. This CDR3 is built from 15 residues. The CDR3 nucleotides are TGCGCCAGCAGTCAATCGGGGGGGTCTTACAATGAGCAGTTCTTC. Its protein is CASSQSGGSYNEQFF.

This chain links TRBV6-5 with TRBJ2-7, with TRBD1 matching over 7 bases. Germline loops: CDR1 MNHEY, CDR2 SVGAGI. Trimming took 5 bases from V and 7 from J; bases not matched to a gene: 8. CDR3 length equals 13 residues. The CDR3 bases are TGTGCCAGCAGTCGCAACACAGGGGAGGAGCAGTACTTC. This sequence encodes CASSRNTGEEQYF.